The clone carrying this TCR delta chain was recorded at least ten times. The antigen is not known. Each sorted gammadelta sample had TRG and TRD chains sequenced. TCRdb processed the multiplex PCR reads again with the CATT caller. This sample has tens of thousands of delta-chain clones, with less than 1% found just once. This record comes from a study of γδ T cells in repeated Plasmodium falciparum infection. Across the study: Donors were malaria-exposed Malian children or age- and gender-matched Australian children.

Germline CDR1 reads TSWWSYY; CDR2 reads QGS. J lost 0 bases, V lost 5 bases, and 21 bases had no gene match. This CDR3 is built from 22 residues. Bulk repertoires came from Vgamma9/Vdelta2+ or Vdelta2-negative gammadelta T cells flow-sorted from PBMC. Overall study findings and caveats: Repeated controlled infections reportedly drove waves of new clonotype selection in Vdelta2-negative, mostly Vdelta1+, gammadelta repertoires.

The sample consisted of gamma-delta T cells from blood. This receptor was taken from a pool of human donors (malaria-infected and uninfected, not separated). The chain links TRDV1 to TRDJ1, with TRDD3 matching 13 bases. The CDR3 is CALGSRYSHTGGYAGYTDKLIF. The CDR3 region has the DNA TGTGCTCTTGGGTCCAGGTACTCCCATACTGGGGGATACGCGGGGTACACCGATAAACTCATCTTT.